This T cell receptor (beta chain) originates from a study of T cell responses to AZD1222 COVID-19 vaccine. General observations from the study: Regions 160-218 and 743-854 held dominance among vaccine-associated CD4 TCRs, which spanned spike. There were mostly white British donors and more females than males, and clonal diversity was possibly underestimated.

Only in-frame clones appear in the TCRdb table, and some are missing; sequencing was by immunoSEQ multiplex PCR. The sample lists under 150,000 clones, approximately 90% occurring once. Note on this clone: Its antigen is not identified.

The CDR3 has 11 amino acids. Trimming cost V 6 bases and J 4 bases, with 6 bases left between them. The germline gives CDR1 LGHNT, CDR2 FRNRAP. This chain joins TRBV12-5 and TRBJ1-1, with D unclear. This TCR came from an adult in good health. The sequencing here drew on peripheral blood, taken on day 0 of AZD1222 vaccination. This CDR3 is CASGLGTEAFF. CDR3 nucleotide sequence: TGTGCTAGTGGCCTCGGCACTGAAGCTTTCTTT.